This entry features one T cell receptor beta chain sequence. What it binds is unknown. These data belong to a study of vaccination and CD4 T cells after COVID-19. V lost 3 bases to trimming and J lost 0 bases, with 15 bases between them. CDR3 length: 18 residues. Germline assignment: CDR1 SGHVS and CDR2 FQNEAQ. The treatment is: approximately 10-day PBMC culture with coronavirus spike peptide pools or control peptides (ViraFEST assay). ViraFEST used peptide pools to expand antigen-specific T cells before TCR sequencing. Study-wide results and limits: 304 of 307 vaccine-specific clones from convalescent patients were spike mono-reactive.

Oncomine TCR Beta short-read sequencing was applied to DNA from cultured CD4+ T cells. TCRdb recomputed calls from the PCR reads with MiXCR, one row per CDR3 protein. The table shows just under 20,000 distinct CDR3 sequences, with over 45% occurring only once. This chain connects TRBV7-8 to TRBJ2-6, with D possibly TRBD2 on 5 matching bases. The sequenced sample consisted of cultured CD4+ T cells from blood. This TCR was sampled from a human donor with COVID-19. CDR3 loop: CASSFRGPVISGANVLTF. CDR3 nucleotide sequence: TGTGCCAGCAGCTTCAGAGGGCCCGTCATCTCTGGGGCCAACGTCCTGACTTTC.